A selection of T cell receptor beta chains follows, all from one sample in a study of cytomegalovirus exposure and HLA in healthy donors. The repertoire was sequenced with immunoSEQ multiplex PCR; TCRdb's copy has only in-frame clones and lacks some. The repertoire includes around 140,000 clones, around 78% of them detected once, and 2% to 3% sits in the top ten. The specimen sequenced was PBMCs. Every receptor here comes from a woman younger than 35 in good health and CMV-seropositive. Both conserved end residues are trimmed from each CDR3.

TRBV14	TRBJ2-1	ASSQFKLHNEQF
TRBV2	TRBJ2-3	ASSEQQGSTQY
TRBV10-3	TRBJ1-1	AIRRTGEGTEAF
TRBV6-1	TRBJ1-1	ASSVEVNTEAF
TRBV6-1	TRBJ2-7	ASSEYGASSYEQY
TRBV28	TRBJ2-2	ASREGQVGAGELF
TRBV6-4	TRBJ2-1	ASAASGENNEQF
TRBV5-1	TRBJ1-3	ASSLAGAAGNTIY
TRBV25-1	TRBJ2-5	ASSEYQGPLEETQY
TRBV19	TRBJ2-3	ASSILVSSSSTDTQY
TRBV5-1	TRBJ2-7	ASSSTGGYEQY
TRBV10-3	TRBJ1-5	AISDRVGNQPQH
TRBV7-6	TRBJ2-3	ASSSGEPQY
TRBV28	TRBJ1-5	ASSPNLTGDQPQH
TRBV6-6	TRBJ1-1	ASRGGPPEAF
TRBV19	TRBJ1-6	ASSPGQNNSPLH
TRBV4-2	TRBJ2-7	ASSQVTAPEQY
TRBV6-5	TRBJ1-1	ASSYSREGNTEAF
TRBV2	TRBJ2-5	ASAGQQETQY
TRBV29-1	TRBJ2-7	SVARQLSEQY
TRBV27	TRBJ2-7	ASSRTGVAPY
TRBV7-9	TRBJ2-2	ASSPWTGENTGELF
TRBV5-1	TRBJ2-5	ASSLLAVIAETQY
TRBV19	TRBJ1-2	ASSIPGTANYGYT
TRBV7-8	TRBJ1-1	ASSLARGSWSTEAF
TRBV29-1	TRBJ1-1	SAIPQGWVTEAF
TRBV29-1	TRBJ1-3	SVRGDGGNTIY
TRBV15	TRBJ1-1	ATSSPTGIYTEAF
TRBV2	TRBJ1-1	ASSDILAGYTEAF
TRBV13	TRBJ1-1	ASSSPLRTGWGMNTEAF
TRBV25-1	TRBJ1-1	ASSARGMGTQREAF
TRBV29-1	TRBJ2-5	SVDSGDETQY
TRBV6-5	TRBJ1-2	ASSRDGNYGYT
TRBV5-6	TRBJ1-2	ASSLGQGLSFRGYT
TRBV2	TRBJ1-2	ASSLQGVGYT
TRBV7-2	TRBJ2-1	ASSPGTSGGYFYNEQF
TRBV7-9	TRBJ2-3	ASSLGLPGTSTDTQY
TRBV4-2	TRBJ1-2	ASSQVGVGGVGYT
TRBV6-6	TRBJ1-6	ASSLSRDNSPLH
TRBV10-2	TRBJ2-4	ASSEGTGGVGTKNIQY
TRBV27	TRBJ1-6	ASSPQLAGRKVH
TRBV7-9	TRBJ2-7	AIETGGLSYEQY
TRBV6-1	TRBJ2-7	ASGEPYEQY
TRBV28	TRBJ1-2	ASSNPGAPVGYT
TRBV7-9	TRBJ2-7	ASSPGQTYEQY
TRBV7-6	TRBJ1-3	ASSPTDGTNTIY
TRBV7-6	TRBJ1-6	ASSLNGGNYNSPLH
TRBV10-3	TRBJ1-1	AISESGTGGTEAF
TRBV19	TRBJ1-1	ASSIGRDRENTEAF
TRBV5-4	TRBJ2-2	ASSHLGVNTGELF
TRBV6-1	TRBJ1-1	ASSELSPLGGTEAF
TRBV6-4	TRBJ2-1	ASSEAGGTHNEQF
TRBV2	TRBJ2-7	ASSGEGVEQY